This is a list of T cell receptor beta chains from one sample in a study of cytomegalovirus exposure and HLA in healthy donors. Sequencing used immunoSEQ multiplex PCR; TCRdb keeps in-frame clones, though not all of them. The repertoire has 150,000 to 200,000 clones, roughly 80% of them found once; the top ten carry about 2%. Sample: PBMCs. The receptors originated from a human donor in good health. Each CDR3 is given with its conserved first and last residue. The D gene is left open where the match is weak. Size is stated for part of the rows, as once, few or many counts, or as a class when the clone is expanded.

v_gene,j_gene,d_gene,abundance,CDR3nt,CDR3aa
TRBV27,TRBJ1-2,TRBD1,NA,TGTGCCAGCAGCGACAGGGTGGGGTATGGCTACACCTTC,CASSDRVGYGYTF
TRBV5-1,TRBJ2-7,TRBD2,NA,TGCGCCAGCAGCGCTGCCAGCGGGGGAACATCCTACGAGCAGTACTTC,CASSAASGGTSYEQYF
TRBV25-1,TRBJ2-7,NA,few,TGTGCCAGCAGCTCCGGGGGTTGGAGCTCCTACGAGCAGTACTTC,CASSSGGWSSYEQYF
TRBV5-1,TRBJ2-1,NA,NA,TGCGCCAGCAGCCAGGGGTGGGGGGGAGCTACTAGCTCCTACAATGAGCAGTTCTTC,CASSQGWGGATSSYNEQFF
TRBV27,TRBJ2-2,NA,NA,TGTGCCAGCAGTTTATTCTCAGGGGACAACACCGGGGAGCTGTTTTTT,CASSLFSGDNTGELFF
TRBV9,TRBJ1-1,NA,NA,TGTGCCAGCAGCCTGGGAGGGGGGGCTGCCAACACTGAAGCTTTCTTT,CASSLGGGAANTEAFF
TRBV15,TRBJ2-1,NA,NA,TGTGCCACCAGCACTGCCCTACCTAATGAGCAGTTCTTC,CATSTALPNEQFF
TRBV4-2,TRBJ2-7,NA,few,TGTGCCAGCAGCCAACAAATCCAGGGAGGCTACGAGCAGTACTTC,CASSQQIQGGYEQYF
TRBV11-2,TRBJ2-3,TRBD1,NA,TGTGCCAGCAGCCGGTGGACAGGGACCGATACGCAGTATTTT,CASSRWTGTDTQYF
TRBV6-1,TRBJ1-6,TRBD1,once,TGTGCCAGCAGTGTTACAGGGGGCTCATCACCCCTCCACTTT,CASSVTGGSSPLHF
TRBV5-1,TRBJ1-1,TRBD1,NA,TGCGCCAGCAGCCAGACAGGGGGTAAGGCTGAAGCTTTCTTT,CASSQTGGKAEAFF
TRBV5-1,TRBJ2-5,TRBD2,NA,TGCGCCAGCAGTGGACTAGCGGGGCGGCAAGAGACCCAGTACTTC,CASSGLAGRQETQYF
TRBV5-4,TRBJ1-1,NA,few,TGTGCCAGCAGTTCGACTCAGGGCGGCACTGAAGCTTTCTTT,CASSSTQGGTEAFF
TRBV6-5,TRBJ2-5,TRBD1,NA,TGTGCCAGCAGCCGCCGGGACAGGCGAGAGACCCAGTACTTC,CASSRRDRRETQYF
TRBV13,TRBJ2-5,TRBD2,NA,TGTGCCAGCAGCGCCCCGCACGGGGGGAGGGAGACCCAGTACTTC,CASSAPHGGRETQYF
TRBV29-1,TRBJ2-5,NA,NA,TGCAGCGGGAGAAGCGTCGGTCAGGGTTCTGAGACCCAGTACTTC,CSGRSVGQGSETQYF
TRBV5-4,TRBJ2-5,TRBD2,NA,TGTGCCAGCAGCTTGTATTTGGGACTAGCGGGATCAGAGACCCAGTACTTC,CASSLYLGLAGSETQYF
TRBV5-6,TRBJ2-5,NA,NA,TGTGCCAGCAGCTCCTCAGGGATTAGACAAGAGACCCAGTACTTC,CASSSSGIRQETQYF
TRBV6-5,TRBJ1-1,NA,NA,TGTGCCAGCAGCCGCGGGACGCCCTCGGGCGAAGCTTTCTTT,CASSRGTPSGEAFF
TRBV27,TRBJ2-2,NA,NA,TGTGCCAGCAGTTCCTCTATATCTAGCGTCAGCACCGGGGAGCTGTTTTTT,CASSSSISSVSTGELFF
TRBV19,TRBJ1-2,TRBD1,NA,TGTGCCAGTAGTATTCCGGGACAGGGGGCTTATGGCTACACCTTC,CASSIPGQGAYGYTF
TRBV18,TRBJ2-1,NA,NA,TGTGCCAGCTCACCAGAGGTTGAGCGGAGCTCCTACAATGAGCAGTTCTTC,CASSPEVERSSYNEQFF
TRBV9,TRBJ2-3,NA,NA,TGTGCCAGCACCGTGGGGGGGCCCCCAGATACGCAGTATTTT,CASTVGGPPDTQYF
TRBV2,TRBJ2-1,NA,NA,TGTGCCAGCAATCCCCGCAGCCAGGCTTACAATGAGCAGTTCTTC,CASNPRSQAYNEQFF
TRBV6-6,TRBJ2-7,TRBD1,NA,TGTGCCAGCAGTTATGACAGGGGGCGAGAGCAGTACTTC,CASSYDRGREQYF
TRBV2,TRBJ2-7,TRBD2,NA,TGTGCCAGCAAGTGGACGGCTAGCGGAAACTACGAGCAGTACTTC,CASKWTASGNYEQYF
TRBV5-1,TRBJ2-3,NA,NA,TGCGCCAGCAGCTTGGTAGTAGATACGCAGTATTTT,CASSLVVDTQYF
TRBV7-3,TRBJ2-1,NA,NA,TGTGCCAGCAGCTTACAGGTGACCCAAAACAATGAGCAGTTCTTC,CASSLQVTQNNEQFF
TRBV9,TRBJ1-5,TRBD1,NA,TGTGCCAGCAGCGCCGACAGGGATTATAGCAATCAGCCCCAGCATTTT,CASSADRDYSNQPQHF
TRBV2,TRBJ2-3,NA,NA,TGTGCCAGCAGTGTCGGAGGGTCAGATACGCAGTATTTT,CASSVGGSDTQYF
TRBV5-6,TRBJ2-3,TRBD2,NA,TGTGCCAGCAGCTTGGTTAGCGGGGGGACAGATACGCAGTATTTT,CASSLVSGGTDTQYF